This T cell receptor beta chain was captured by sequencing in a study of response to subunit inactivated influenza vaccine. TCRdb re-called the RT-PCR reads through MiXCR, storing one row per CDR3 protein. The sample includes 150,000 to 200,000 distinct CDR3 sequences, about 12% of them seen just once. In germline, CDR1 is SGHVS, CDR2 FQNEAQ. Trimming stripped 3 bases from V and 2 bases from J, with 17 bases between. The CDR3 has 16 amino acids. This clonotype was observed a handful of times. Another study also made use of these data, one on T cells expressing NK-cell markers. As reported in that work: UMI-tagged 5'RACE template switching yielded the TCR beta cDNA. In about 6 donors, dominant NKG2C+ clonotypes were about 1.0-7.0% of CD8+ T cells. A handful of donors likewise had their CD3+CD56-NKG2C+ fraction led by these clonotypes.

The sample consisted of CD8+ T cells sorted from PBMCs, taken about 11 days after vaccination. This receptor was identified in a man in his forties or fifties who received an inactivated influenza vaccine. The chain combines TRBV7-8 with TRBJ2-7; D might be TRBD1 (6 bases). The CDR3: CASSFRDPGTTYEQYF. Here the CDR3 DNA reads TGTGCCAGCAGCTTTAGGGACCCAGGGACAACCTACGAGCAGTACTTC. Full variable domain (outside the CDR3, taken from reference TRBV7-8 and TRBJ2-7): GAGVSQSPRYKVAKRGQDVALRCDPISGHVSLFWYQQALGQGPEFLTYFQNEAQLDKSGLPSDRFFAERPEGSVSTLKIQRTQQEDSAVYLCASSFRDPGTTYEQYFGPGTRLTVT.